This T cell receptor (beta chain) was observed in a study of T-cell reconstitution after alpha-beta-depleted transplantation in children. Study results and caveats: Several hundred expanded graft clones reportedly were the source of alpha-beta T cells about two months after transplant.

To note about this clonotype: Its antigen is unidentified.

During its preparation, the TCRbeta library received unique molecular identifiers. TCRdb independently ran MiXCR on the PCR reads; one entry per CDR3 protein. This repertoire shows hundreds of thousands of distinct CDR3 sequences, around 15% found once; its top ten account for just over 40%. The CDR3 is 16 residues long. Germline V lookup: CDR1 MNHEY, CDR2 SVGAGI. The V end was cut by 1 base, the J end by 0 bases, with 12 bases between. The rearrangement uses TRBV6-5 and TRBJ2-5, with D tentatively TRBD2 (6 bases). This receptor was taken from a male patient aged 2 to 10 who had a stem cell transplant for acute lymphoblastic leukemia, so the T cells may come from the graft donor. Sequencing was performed on PBMCs, mostly from graft donor cells, taken 360 days after TCRalphabeta/CD19-depleted stem cell transplant. CDR3 region: CASSYWVSGNQETQYF. The CDR3 nucleotides are TGTGCCAGCAGTTACTGGGTTAGCGGAAACCAAGAGACCCAGTACTTC.